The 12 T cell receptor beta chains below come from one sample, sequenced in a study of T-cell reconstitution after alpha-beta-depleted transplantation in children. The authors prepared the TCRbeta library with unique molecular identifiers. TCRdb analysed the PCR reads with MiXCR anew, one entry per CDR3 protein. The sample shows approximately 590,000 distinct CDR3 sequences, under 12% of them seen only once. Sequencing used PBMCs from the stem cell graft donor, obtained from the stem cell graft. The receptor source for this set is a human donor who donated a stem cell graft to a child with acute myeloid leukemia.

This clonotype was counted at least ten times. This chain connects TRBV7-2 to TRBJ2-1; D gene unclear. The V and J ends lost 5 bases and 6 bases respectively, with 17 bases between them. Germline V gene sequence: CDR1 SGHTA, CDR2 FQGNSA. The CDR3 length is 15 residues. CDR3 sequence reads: CASSLVSSVGNEQFF. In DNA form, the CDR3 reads TGTGCCAGCAGCCTTGTATCAAGTGTGGGCAATGAGCAGTTCTTC. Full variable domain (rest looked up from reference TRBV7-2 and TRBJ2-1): GAGVSQSPSNKVTEKGKDVELRCDPISGHTALYWYRQSLGQGLEFLIYFQGNSAPDKSGLPSDRFSAERTGGSVSTLTIQRTQQEDSAVYLCASSLVSSVGNEQFFGPGTRLTVL.

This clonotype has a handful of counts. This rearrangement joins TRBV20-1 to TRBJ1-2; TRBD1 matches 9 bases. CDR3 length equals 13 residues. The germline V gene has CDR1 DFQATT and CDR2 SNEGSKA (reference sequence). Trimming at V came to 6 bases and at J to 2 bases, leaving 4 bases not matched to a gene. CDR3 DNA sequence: TGCAGTGCAGAGGACAGGGGAAACTATGGCTACACCTTC. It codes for CSAEDRGNYGYTF.

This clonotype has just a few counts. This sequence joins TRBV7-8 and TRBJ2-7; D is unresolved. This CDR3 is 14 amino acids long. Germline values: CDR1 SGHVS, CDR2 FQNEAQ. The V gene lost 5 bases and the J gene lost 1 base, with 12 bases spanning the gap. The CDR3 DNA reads TGTGCCAGCAGCGCCCGGATTGAGTCCTACGAGCAGTACTTC. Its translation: CASSARIESYEQYF.

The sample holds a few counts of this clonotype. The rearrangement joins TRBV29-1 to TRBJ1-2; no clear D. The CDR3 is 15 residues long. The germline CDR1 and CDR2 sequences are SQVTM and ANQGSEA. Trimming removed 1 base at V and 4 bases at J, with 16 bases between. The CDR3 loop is CSVEGRTNTRYGYTF. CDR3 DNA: TGCAGCGTTGAAGGACGGACTAACACCCGCTATGGCTACACCTTC.

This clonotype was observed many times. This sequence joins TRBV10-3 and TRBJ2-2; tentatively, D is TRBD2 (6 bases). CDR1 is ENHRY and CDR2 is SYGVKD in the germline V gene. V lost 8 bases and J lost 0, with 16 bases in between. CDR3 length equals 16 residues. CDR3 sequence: CAIGSWRTTNTGELFF. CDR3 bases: TGTGCCATCGGGTCGTGGCGGACTACGAACACCGGGGAGCTGTTTTTT.

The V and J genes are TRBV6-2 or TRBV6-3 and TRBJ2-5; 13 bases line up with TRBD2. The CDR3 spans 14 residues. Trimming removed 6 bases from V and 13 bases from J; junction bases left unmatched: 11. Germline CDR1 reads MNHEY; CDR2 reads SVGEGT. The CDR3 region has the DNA TGTGCCAGCAGCCTGGGACTAGCGGGGTCCCCGCGGTACTTC. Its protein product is CASSLGLAGSPRYF.

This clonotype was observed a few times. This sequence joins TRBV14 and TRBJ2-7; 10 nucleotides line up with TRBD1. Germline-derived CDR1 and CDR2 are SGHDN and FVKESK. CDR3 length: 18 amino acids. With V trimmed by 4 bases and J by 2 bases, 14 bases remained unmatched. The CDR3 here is CASSPGQGRILDPYEQYF. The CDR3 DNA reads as TGTGCCAGCAGCCCGGGACAGGGGAGGATATTGGATCCCTACGAGCAGTACTTC.

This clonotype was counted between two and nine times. The CDR3 nucleotides read TGCAGTGCTAGAGATACGGCGACAATCTTCTATGGCTACACCTTC. Translating gives CSARDTATIFYGYTF. The gene calls are TRBV20-1 and TRBJ1-2, with D uncertain. The CDR3 is 15 residues long. Germline CDR1 is DFQATT and CDR2 is SNEGSKA (reference sequence). The V gene lost 0 bases and the J gene lost 4 bases, with 15 bases spanning the gap.

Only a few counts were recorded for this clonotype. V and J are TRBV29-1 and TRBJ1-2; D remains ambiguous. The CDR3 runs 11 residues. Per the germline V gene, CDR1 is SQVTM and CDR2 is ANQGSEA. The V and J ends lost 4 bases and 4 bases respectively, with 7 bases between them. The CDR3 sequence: CSVVGIYGYTF. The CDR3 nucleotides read TGCAGCGTTGTGGGGATCTATGGCTACACCTTC.

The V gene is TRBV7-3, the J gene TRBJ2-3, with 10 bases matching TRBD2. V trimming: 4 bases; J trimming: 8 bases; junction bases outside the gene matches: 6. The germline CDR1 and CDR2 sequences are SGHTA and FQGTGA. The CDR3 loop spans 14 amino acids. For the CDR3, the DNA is TGTGCCAGCAGCTCGCTTAGCGGGAGGCGTACGCAGTATTTT. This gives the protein CASSSLSGRRTQYF.

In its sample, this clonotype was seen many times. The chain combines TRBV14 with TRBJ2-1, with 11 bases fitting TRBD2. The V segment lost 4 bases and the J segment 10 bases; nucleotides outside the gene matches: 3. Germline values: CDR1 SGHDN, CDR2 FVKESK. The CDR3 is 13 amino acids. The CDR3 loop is CASSLAGGPEQFF. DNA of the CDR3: TGTGCCAGCAGCCTAGCGGGAGGGCCGGAGCAGTTCTTC.

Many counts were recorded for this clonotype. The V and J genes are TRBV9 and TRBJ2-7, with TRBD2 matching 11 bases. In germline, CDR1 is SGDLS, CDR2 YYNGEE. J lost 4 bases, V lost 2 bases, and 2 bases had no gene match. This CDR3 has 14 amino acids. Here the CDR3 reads CASSVLAGGYEQYF. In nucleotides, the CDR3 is TGTGCCAGCAGCGTGTTAGCGGGAGGGTACGAGCAGTACTTC.